The clone carrying this T cell receptor beta chain was picked up many times. Its antigen is unidentified. These data originate in a study of T cells in Graves' hyperthyroidism and ophthalmopathy. Recently diagnosed hyperthyroidism of less than 2 months' duration affected patients aged 18 to 65. Fresh 10 ml peripheral blood yielded PBMCs. Study-wide findings and caveats: Appearing also in blood were most of the thyroid clonotypes expanded above 0.001. Ophthalmopathy was told apart from stable hyperthyroidism by a 13 V-J model.

RNA transcripts provided the source from which TCR beta CDR3 regions were amplified. TCR CDR3 underwent first-round RT-PCR with the HTBI primer set. TCRdb re-analysed the multiplex PCR reads in MiXCR, keeping a single row per CDR3 protein. The sample contains approximately 150,000 distinct CDR3 sequences, about a tenth of which appear only once. The germline CDR1 and CDR2 sequences are GTSNPN and SVGIG (reference sequence). V lost 0 bases and J lost 11, with 10 bases in between. The CDR3 covers 12 residues. The chain joins TRBV30 to TRBJ1-4; D is perhaps TRBD1 (5 bases). Sequenced input: blood. The receptor comes from a woman under 30 with Graves' hyperthyroidism that later progressed to Graves' ophthalmopathy. Here the CDR3 DNA reads TGTGCCTGGAGTGTAACTCAGGGTAAACTGTTTTTT. As protein: CAWSVTQGKLFF.